What follows are 20 T cell receptor beta chains derived from one specimen sequenced in a study of T cell repertoires in cytomegalovirus infection. Each CDR3 protein gets one entry after TCRdb re-called the reads with MiXCR. The repertoire holds 250,000 to 300,000 distinct CDR3 sequences, about 17% seen once, with approximately 44% in the top ten. The sequenced material came from CD8+ T cells from PBMCs. The receptors come from a human donor in good health (CMV status not recorded). Some clones in this sample may be carry-over from other donors' samples.

V is TRBV12-3 or TRBV12-4 and J is TRBJ1-2, with D maybe TRBD1 (6 bases). Between the trimmed V and J ends, which lost 6 bases and 4 bases, there was a span of 21 bases. This CDR3 region has 16 residues. CDR3 region: CASRTDEDSFSYGYTF. In nucleotides, the CDR3 is TGTGCCAGCAGAACCGACGAGGACAGTTTTTCCTATGGCTACACCTTC.

This clonotype was seen a few times. This chain joins TRBV19 and TRBJ2-2; D tentatively reads TRBD1 or TRBD2 (6 bases each). The CDR3 totals 13 residues. Trimming stripped 5 bases from V and 7 bases from J, with 11 bases between. Germline V gene lookup returns CDR1 LNHDA and CDR2 SQIVND (reference sequence). CDR3 residues: CASSGGGIGELFF. Here the CDR3 DNA reads TGTGCCAGTAGTGGAGGGGGAATCGGGGAGCTGTTTTTT. Using reference TRBV19 and TRBJ2-2 for the parts outside the CDR3, the full variable domain is DGGITQSPKYLFRKEGQNVTLSCEQNLNHDAMYWYRQDPGQGLRLIYYSQIVNDFQKGDIAEGYSVSREKKESFPLTVTSAQKNPTAFYLCASSGGGIGELFFGEGSRLTVL.

The rearrangement uses TRBV25-1 and TRBJ2-5; 12 bases fit TRBD2. V trimming: 2 bases; J trimming: 3 bases; junction bases outside the gene matches: 7. The germline gives CDR1 MGHDK, CDR2 SYGVNS. The CDR3 is 17 amino acids. The CDR3, as DNA: TGTGCCAGCAGTGAACTAGCGGGGGGGGTTTTTGAAGAGACCCAGTACTTC. It specifies CASSELAGGVFEETQYF.

Many counts were recorded for this clonotype. The J gene is TRBJ2-1, the V gene TRBV7-8, with TRBD2 matching over 9 bases. The germline gives CDR1 SGHVS, CDR2 FQNEAQ. Trimming cost V 2 bases and J 4 bases; bases outside gene matches: 3. CDR3 size: 15 residues. CDR3 in amino acids: CASSLPSGVYNEQFF. The CDR3 nucleotides read TGTGCCAGCAGCTTACCTAGCGGGGTATACAATGAGCAGTTCTTC.

This clonotype appeared many times. V usage is TRBV12-3 or TRBV12-4 and J usage is TRBJ2-3; D unclear. V lost 2 bases, J lost 4 bases, and 4 bases lay in between. This CDR3 has 12 residues. CDR3: CASSLRPDTQYF. CDR3 nucleotides: TGTGCCAGCAGTTTAAGGCCAGATACGCAGTATTTT.

This clonotype has just a few counts. This chain connects TRBV7-2 to TRBJ1-3; D remains ambiguous. Germline lookup yields CDR1 SGHTA and CDR2 FQGNSA. The CDR3 covers 14 residues. V dropped 3 bases and J dropped 1 base, with 7 bases sitting between them. CDR3: CASSFISSGNTIYF. The CDR3, as DNA: TGTGCCAGCAGCTTTATCTCATCTGGAAACACCATATATTTT.

This clonotype was counted a few times. CDR3 protein: CSVERGGLNTEAFF. DNA for the CDR3: TGCAGCGTTGAAAGGGGGGGGCTGAACACTGAAGCTTTCTTT. The chain combines TRBV29-1 with TRBJ1-1; tentative D call: TRBD1 (6 bases). The V gene lost 2 bases and the J gene lost 0 bases, with 10 bases spanning the gap. From germline, CDR1 is SQVTM and CDR2 ANQGSEA. The CDR3 is made up of 14 amino acids.

This clonotype was seen more than once but under ten times. The V and J genes are TRBV20-1 and TRBJ1-2; D unclear. The germline V and J ends were trimmed by 6 bases and 6 bases, with 14 bases remaining between them. Germline CDR1 DFQATT, CDR2 SNEGSKA (reference sequence). This CDR3 has 12 residues. CDR3 residues: CSASSRPHGYTF. CDR3 DNA: TGCAGTGCCTCGTCCCGGCCCCATGGCTACACCTTC.

The chain couples TRBV12-3 or TRBV12-4 to TRBJ2-7, with 11 positions matching TRBD1. V shed 7 bases, J shed 2 bases, and the junction held 4 bases outside the gene matches. The CDR3 sequence is 14 residues long. CDR3 nucleotides: TGTGCCAGCACCCTGGGACAGGGGGCCTACGAGCAGTACTTC. Translation: CASTLGQGAYEQYF.

The sample holds a few counts of this clonotype. J is TRBJ2-5 and V is TRBV7-3; D is unclear. CDR1 and CDR2 (germline): SGHTA, FQGTGA. The CDR3 has 14 residues. The V end lost 3 bases, the J end lost 4 bases, and 12 bases lay between the germline ends. The CDR3 sequence is CASSLTGLGETQYF. Here the CDR3 DNA reads TGTGCCAGCAGCTTGACCGGGCTGGGAGAGACCCAGTACTTC.

The gene calls are TRBV12-5 and TRBJ2-7; D gene uncertain. Trimming removed 1 base at V and 2 bases at J, with 3 bases between. The germline V gene encodes CDR1 LGHNT and CDR2 FRNRAP. The CDR3 length is 12 residues. In DNA, the CDR3 is TGTGCTAGTGGTTTGGGTACCTACGAGCAGTACTTC. This codes for CASGLGTYEQYF.

This clonotype was counted many times. The chain joins TRBV5-6 to TRBJ1-5; TRBD1 aligns across 7 bases. CDR1 is SGHDT and CDR2 is YYEEEE in the germline V gene. This CDR3 is 12 amino acids long. J gave up 12 bases and V 4 bases, and 7 bases lay outside the gene matches. The CDR3 nucleotides are TGTGCCAGCAGCGCGCCGGGACAGAGCCAGCATTTT. It codes for CASSAPGQSQHF.

The rearrangement links TRBV7-9 to TRBJ2-7; TRBD2 agrees at 7 bases. The CDR3 is 14 residues long. The V gene's germline CDR1 is SEHNR and CDR2 FQNEAQ (reference sequence). The trim removed 5 bases at V and 3 bases at J, leaving 7 bases unmatched. This CDR3 is CASSPGTTYYEQYF. CDR3 in DNA: TGTGCCAGCAGCCCCGGGACTACATACTACGAGCAGTACTTC.

This clonotype was seen many times. This chain uses TRBV27 with TRBJ1-5, with 9 nucleotides matching TRBD1. The J segment lost 0 bases and the V segment lost 5 bases, leaving 5 bases of the junction unmatched. The CDR3 consists of 16 residues. The germline V gene has CDR1 MNHEY and CDR2 SMNVEV (reference sequence). Here the CDR3 DNA reads TGTGCCAGCAGTCCGGGGACAGGGTATAGCAATCAGCCCCAGCATTTT. Its protein product is CASSPGTGYSNQPQHF.

This clonotype has at least ten counts. V is TRBV29-1 and J is TRBJ2-1; possible D gene TRBD1, 5 bases. This CDR3 has 12 residues. V shed 2 bases and J shed 6 bases, with 8 bases lying between them. The germline CDR1 and CDR2 sequences are SQVTM and ANQGSEA. The CDR3: CSVEQGSNEQFF. The CDR3 coding sequence is TGCAGCGTTGAACAGGGTTCCAATGAGCAGTTCTTC.

In this sample, this clonotype turned up many times. The chain is built from TRBV27 and TRBJ1-5, with 10 bases identical to TRBD1. V dropped 5 bases and J dropped 5; count of bases not matched to a gene: 9. The CDR3 loop spans 16 amino acids. The germline gives CDR1 MNHEY, CDR2 SMNVEV (reference sequence). The CDR3 here is CASSLSGTGAHQPQHF. Here the CDR3 DNA reads TGTGCCAGCAGTCTCTCCGGGACAGGGGCGCATCAGCCCCAGCATTTT.

This clonotype was seen a handful of times. The CDR3 DNA follows: TGTGCCAGCAGTTTCCCGGGAAGCCGGGGCTCCACTCAGCCCCAGCATTTT. Translated, it gives CASSFPGSRGSTQPQHF. The chain links TRBV28 to TRBJ1-5; perhaps TRBD1 as D (5 bases). CDR1 is MDHEN and CDR2 is SYDVKM in the germline V gene. V was trimmed by 3 bases and J by 6 bases, leaving 21 bases between them. This CDR3 is 17 amino acids long.

This chain connects TRBV29-1 to TRBJ1-2; D gene unclear. The CDR3 totals 11 residues. Trimming shortened V by 3 bases and J by 8 bases, and 10 bases separated the two germline ends. The germline gives CDR1 SQVTM, CDR2 ANQGSEA. The CDR3 DNA sequence: TGCAGCGTTGATACCTTCTCCGGCTACACCTTC. It specifies CSVDTFSGYTF.

Of note for this clonotype: The junction does not match germline at one end; this may be a read error. The J gene is TRBJ2-7, the V gene TRBV20-1; TRBD1 aligns across 8 bases. The CDR3 totals 14 residues. Germline assignment: CDR1 DFQATT and CDR2 SNEGSKA (reference sequence). CDR3 DNA: TGCAGTGCCAGAGGGACAGGAATCCTCTACGAGCAGTACTTC. It encodes CSARGTGILYEQYF.

This clonotype was recorded a few times. The chain combines TRBV11-2 with TRBJ2-7; a possible D gene is TRBD2 (5 bases). Trimming took off 4 bases at V and 7 bases at J, with 8 bases between the two ends. In germline, CDR1 is SGHAT, CDR2 FQNNGV. The CDR3 sequence is 11 residues long. The CDR3 reads CASSSSGEQYF. The DNA for the CDR3 is TGTGCCAGCAGCTCGTCGGGGGAGCAGTACTTC.